The clone carrying this T cell receptor (beta chain) occurred many times. TCRdb fed the 5' RACE reads into MiXCR, producing one record per CDR3 protein. The data hold approximately 34,000 distinct CDR3 sequences, with just under 8% observed a single time. The V gene end was trimmed by 6 bases and the J gene end by 3 bases; junction bases not matched to a gene: 5. This CDR3 region has 12 residues. Germline V lookup: CDR1 SQVTM, CDR2 ANQGSEA. These data come from a study of T-cell memory formation after mild COVID-19. Sequenced sample: PBMCs or a T cell subset sorted from them (not recorded which). This sequence originates from a man in his late teens or twenties who had mild COVID-19 (a few samples of this study predate the infection). Cell type and time point are not known. V usage is TRBV29-1 and J usage is TRBJ2-7; 7 bases map to TRBD1. As DNA, the CDR3 is TGCAGCGTGAACAGGGGTAACTACGAGCAGTACTTC. Translating gives CSVNRGNYEQYF.